This TCR beta chain was sequenced in a study of blood T cells in healthy people across ages (dated by TCRdb to about 2015). Study-wide context: In model experiments, template switching captured about one uniquely barcoded TCR beta cDNA molecule for every two T cells. The study measured age-related changes in TCR beta repertoire diversity using deep sequencing normalized with unique cDNA molecular identifiers. Donors were grouped into four age groups: young (average 16 years), middle-aged (39), aged (approximately 58) and long-lived (around 80). To avoid experimental bias, donors of different ages were randomly spread across the sequencing lanes. For two donors (one aged 18 to 29 and one aged 80 or older), the study analyzed two additional independent replicas of 1 million unique cDNA reads from the same blood draw.

In regard to this clonotype: This clone's antigen is unknown. No base quality information exists; no much larger clone differs at one position.

Taken from cysteine to phenylalanine, the CDR3 has 16 residues. Left in the record is the CDR3 DNA by itself, 48 bases read in frame from the first base. Per the germline V gene (reference sequence), SGHKS is the CDR1 and YYEKEE is the CDR2. V is trimmed back by 2 bases and J by 4 bases, and the junction contains 8 bases that no gene match accounts for. Points the paper makes about the study in general: The percentage of naive T cells measured by flow cytometry correlated strongly with observed TCR beta diversity. Conclusive comparison of naive and antigen-experienced compartments was prevented by the profiling of bulk unsorted PBMCs. Compared with the aged group, more naive CD4+ T cells, fewer expanded clones and increased TCR diversity were shown by the long-lived group, suggesting age selection. Because the CMV infection status of the donors was unknown, age-related changes in expanded clonotypes may potentially have been confounded. Estimates of total diversity based on one million sequenced T cells were considered lower bounds and underestimates. Observed TCR beta diversity per million T cells fell roughly linearly with age, and a significant reduction was already apparent by age roughly 40.

Library preparation employed 5' RACE. The data were produced on an Illumina HiSeq 2500. The second PCR ran for roughly 7 to 11 cycles and used a J-beta primer mix along with a sample-barcoded 5' primer. A template-switch 5' adaptor carrying 12 random nucleotides introduced a unique molecular identifier onto each TCR beta cDNA molecule. At least 2.5 million CDR3-containing paired-end reads were obtained from each sample. All of the RNA was converted into first-strand cDNA using the Mint cDNA synthesis kit, with a TRBC-specific oligonucleotide serving as the primer. Following uracil-DNA glycosylase treatment, a first 18-cycle PCR with universal primers M1SS and BC2_uni_R was performed on all cDNA. The study's own analysis went as follows. For normalization, 1 million high-quality reads, each with a distinct molecular identifier, were randomly selected from each sample. Instead of being binned into consensus sequences, reads that shared molecular identifiers were thrown out. CDR3 identification, clonotype clustering and error correction used MiTCR with a Q25 quality threshold and the strictest error-elimination algorithm. A nonparametric unseen species model with Euler transformation was used to estimate a lower bound on total TCR beta diversity. The public reads were reanalyzed by TCRdb: fastp trimming at Q25, MiXCR alignment, in-frame beta chains only. Every entry covers one CDR3 protein and lists the most common genes and DNA from its rows. TCRdb, rather than the study authors, made the V and J calls. This sample lists about 620,000 distinct CDR3 sequences; over 40% were detected once. The ten top clones hold 13% of the sample.

Donors were roughly 40 systemically healthy Caucasian individuals from Russia aged roughly 6 to 90 years. Each donor gave approximately 10 milliliters of peripheral blood, collected into EDTA-treated Vacutainer tubes. Ficoll-Paque density-gradient centrifugation was used to isolate PBMCs, with at least 7 million obtained per sample. Trizol reagent was used to extract total RNA from PBMCs, with at least 6 micrograms per sample. The percentages of naive CD45RAhigh/CD27high T cells were determined by flow cytometry on a PBMC aliquot from every donor. Recombination connected TRBV5-5 to TRBJ2-1, with TRBD2 matching 8 junction bases. The TCR was taken from an elderly woman in good health. Sequencing used blood. The CDR3 is CASSFSAGETYNEQFF. The sequenced DNA: TGTGCCAGCAGCTTTTCAGCGGGGGAGACATACAATGAGCAGTTCTTC.